Sequencing of this T cell receptor (beta chain) was carried out in a study of blood T cell repertoires in COVID-19. Background on the study: Collection of acute and convalescent COVID-19 samples took place in the United States, Italy and Spain. The cDNA or gDNA used as material had been derived from T cells, B-cell-depleted T cells, or PBMCs.

In the authors' methods: Estimation of nucleated cell counts relied on the amplification of reference gene primers. The repertoire was sequenced with immunoSEQ multiplex PCR; TCRdb's copy has only in-frame clones and lacks some. V, J and clone size were drawn from that table, and D and trimming were deduced from the DNA. The sample holds about 160,000 clones, approximately 85% seen once. Patients of the Seattle cohort, enrolled during active infection, were followed longitudinally. The CDR3 totals 17 residues. CDR1 is MNHEY, CDR2 SVGEGT, per germline. Unmatched junction bases numbered 8, after V lost 2 bases and J lost 3 bases.

This receptor was taken from a woman aged 45 to 65 with COVID-19, enrolled during active disease. The specimen sequenced was peripheral blood. The chain employs TRBV6-2 or TRBV6-3 and TRBJ2-3, with TRBD1 identical over 10 bases. The CDR3 sequence is CASSYRGTGAATDTQYF. In nucleotides, the CDR3 is TGTGCCAGCAGTTACAGGGGGACAGGGGCTGCAACAGATACGCAGTATTTT.